In this sample, the clone carrying this T cell receptor (beta chain) turned up a few times. The antigen is undetermined. These data come from a study of T cell responses to AZD1222 COVID-19 vaccine. Overall study results and limits: Reportedly, nearly half of unique spike TCRs recognized epitopes outside B.1.351/B.1.1.7 mutations.

TCRdb's copy holds only in-frame clones and misses some; the assay was immunoSEQ multiplex PCR. The table includes more than 140,000 clones, 91% detected once. The CDR3 loop spans 16 amino acids. Germline V gene lookup returns CDR1 SGHAT and CDR2 FQNNGV. Trimming at V came to 1 base and at J to 1 base, leaving 7 bases not matched to a gene. The J gene is TRBJ2-7, the V gene TRBV11-2; TRBD2 agrees at 7 bases. The TCR originated in an adult in good health. This specimen consisted of peripheral blood, obtained on day 0 of AZD1222 vaccination. CDR3 DNA: TGTGCCAGCAGCTTAGGAGGGCTAGCGGATTCCTACGAGCAGTACTTC. Translating it yields CASSLGGLADSYEQYF.